These 22 T cell receptor beta chains were sequenced from one sample in a study of CD8+ T cells in alopecia areata. Extracted from the samples, RNA was reverse transcribed into cDNA to serve as the sequencing template. Data came from immunoSEQ multiplex PCR; TCRdb stores just in-frame clones and leaves some out. This repertoire lists around 290,000 clones without singletons; around 1.2% sits in the top ten. Cells from pooled cutaneous lymph nodes were sorted by CD4, CD8alpha, NKG2D, NKG2ACE and other markers. The material sequenced was CD4+ T cells sorted from a lymph node. These receptors all stem from a C3H/HeJ mouse with alopecia areata. The MHC haplotype of the strain is H2-k.

In the case of this clone: The germline and genes are mouse ones. The read halts 4 residues ahead of the CDR3 end, with the missing end drawn from the germline J gene. The chain uses TRBV5 and TRBJ2-5, with TRBD1 matching 7 bases. Germline-derived CDR1 and CDR2 are LGHNA and YNLKQL (reference sequence). V shed 0 bases, J shed 2 bases, and the junction held 5 bases outside the gene matches. The CDR3 has 16 amino acids. CDR3 in amino acids: CASSQDMRDSQDTQYF. The CDR3 bases that were read are TGTGCCAGCAGCCAAGATATGAGGGACAGCCAAGAC.

This clone was counted only a few times. Gene names are mouse gene names. The read comes to an end 4 residues before the CDR3 does, leaving the germline J gene to fill in the end. The same CDR3 also results from other DNA sequences found in this sample. This chain links TRBV13-1 with TRBJ2-3, with TRBD2 identical over 12 bases. J gave up 1 base and V 3 bases, and 0 bases lay outside the gene matches. This CDR3 comprises 15 residues. Germline lookup yields CDR1 NSHNY and CDR2 SYGAGN. The CDR3 protein is CASSGLGGRAETLYF. CDR3 DNA (partial): TGTGCCAGCAGTGGACTGGGGGGGCGTGCAGAA.

This clone occurred a few times. Gene names are the mouse ones. The observed sequence ends 3 residues before the CDR3 terminus, with the missing tail filled in from the germline J gene. This chain uses TRBV5 with TRBJ1-6; D unresolved. TRBJ1-6 is an open reading frame whose function is uncertain. Trimming cost V 2 bases and J 4 bases, with 6 bases left between them. The CDR3 has 14 amino acids. CDR1 LGHNA and CDR2 YNLKQL come from the germline V gene (reference sequence). CDR3 region: CASSQWGYNSPLYF. CDR3 DNA, as far as it was read: TGTGCCAGCAGCCAATGGGGATATAATTCGCCC.

This clone was seen only a few times. The gene names here belong to mouse. From the germline J gene comes the end of the CDR3, since the read stops 4 residues before it. The J gene is TRBJ2-5, the V gene TRBV13-3; tentatively, D is TRBD2 (6 bases). The CDR3 spans 15 residues. Per the germline V gene, CDR1 is NNHDY and CDR2 is SYVADS. The sequenced CDR3 bases are TGTGCCAGCAGTGATGCGGGCTGGGGAAGAGAC. The encoded protein is CASSDAGWGRD. The CDR3 as a whole reads CASSDAGWGRDTQYF.

Note on this clone: Genes here carry mouse names. The observed sequence ends 4 residues before the CDR3 terminus, with the missing tail filled in from the germline J gene. The chain recombines TRBV17 with TRBJ2-1, with D possibly being TRBD2 (6 bases). V was clipped by 5 bases and J by 0 bases, with 14 bases between them. CDR1 MNHDT and CDR2 YYDKIL come from the germline V gene. This CDR3 is 16 amino acids long. The sequenced CDR3 bases are TGTGCTAGCAGTCGCCCGAACTGGGTTAACTATGCT. Amino acids: CASSRPNWVNYA. The whole CDR3 sequence is CASSRPNWVNYAEQFF.

As regards this clone: Mouse names are used for the genes. The read terminates 4 residues before the CDR3 end, so the remaining end is supplied by the germline J gene. The chain combines TRBV1 with TRBJ2-5, with 10 bases lining up with TRBD2. After removal of 6 bases from V and 1 base from J, the junction contained 4 bases not matched to a gene. The CDR3 covers 15 residues. Germline-derived CDR1 and CDR2 are NSQYPW and LRSPGD (reference sequence). The CDR3 is CTCRPGGAYQDTQYF. The CDR3 DNA, read in part, is TGCACCTGCAGGCCTGGGGGGGCGTACCAAGAC.

In this sample, this clone turned up a few times. Genes here carry mouse names. The DNA ends 4 residues before the CDR3 does, and the rest of the CDR3 is filled in from the germline J gene. This chain uses TRBV17 with TRBJ1-2; 9 nucleotides line up with TRBD1. The CDR3 extends over 14 amino acids. Germline CDR1 and CDR2: MNHDT and YYDKIL. The sequenced part of the CDR3 DNA is TGTGCTAGCAGTAGAGGGGACAGGGTGAGC. Translation: CASSRGDRVS. The entire CDR3 reads CASSRGDRVSDYTF.

For this clone: Genes and germline are mouse. Read data end 4 residues before the CDR3 end; the end is taken from the germline J gene. V gene TRBV13-1 combines with J gene TRBJ2-2, with TRBD1 as a possible D gene (5 bases). The CDR3 extends over 15 amino acids. The germline V and J ends were trimmed by 0 bases and 0 bases, with 6 bases remaining between them. Germline-derived CDR1 and CDR2 are NSHNY and SYGAGN. The CDR3 reads CASSDAGTNTGQLYF. CDR3 bases read: TGTGCCAGCAGTGATGCAGGGACAAACACCGGG.

This clone came up a few times. Mouse gene names and germline throughout. The read falls 4 residues short of the CDR3 end, and the missing part is taken from the germline J gene. V usage is TRBV13-1 and J usage is TRBJ2-1; a possible D gene is TRBD1 (5 bases). This CDR3 region has 13 residues. Germline V gene sequence: CDR1 NSHNY, CDR2 SYGAGN. The covered CDR3 bases are TGTGCCAGCAGTCCAGGGAAGGGGGCT. It is translated as CASSPGKGA. The entire CDR3 sequence reads CASSPGKGAEQFF.

Note on this clone: Being one base from a much bigger clone, this may be a read error. Mouse names are used for the genes. The missing CDR3 end, 4 residues past where the read stops, is filled in from the germline J gene. V usage is TRBV13-2 and J usage is TRBJ2-5; 7 bases agree with TRBD2. The V and J ends lost 0 bases and 0 bases, in that order; junction bases with no gene match: 1. The CDR3 covers 15 residues. CDR1 is NNHNN, CDR2 SYGAGS, per germline (reference sequence). CDR3 region: CASGDGWGNQDTQYF. The CDR3 DNA, read in part, is TGTGCCAGCGGTGATGGCTGGGGGAACCAAGAC.

For this clone: These gene names are mouse names. The missing CDR3 end, 4 residues past where the read stops, is filled in from the germline J gene. The chain carries TRBV13-1 and TRBJ2-1; the match to TRBD2 covers 11 bases. Per germline, CDR1 NSHNY and CDR2 SYGAGN. The CDR3 loop spans 16 amino acids. V lost 0 bases, J lost 3 bases, and 2 bases stayed unmatched. The CDR3 DNA, read in part, is TGTGCCAGCAGTGATGGGACTGGGGGGTTCTATGCT. Translation gives CASSDGTGGFYA. The full CDR3 protein reads CASSDGTGGFYAEQFF.

To note about this clone: The gene names here belong to mouse. Read data end 3 residues before the CDR3 end; the end is taken from the germline J gene. Other nucleotide sequences from this sample produce the same CDR3. V is TRBV13-3 and J is TRBJ1-6, with D perhaps TRBD1 (5 bases). TRBJ1-6 is an ORF for which the function is uncertain. This CDR3 is built from 14 residues. Per germline, CDR1 NNHDY and CDR2 SYVADS. Trimming left V 2 bases short and J 8 bases short, with 11 bases between. The covered CDR3 bases are TGTGCCAGCAGTGACCAGGGAGGATATTCGCCC. As protein: CASSDQGGYSP. The whole CDR3 sequence is CASSDQGGYSPLYF.

There are a few counts of this clone. The gene names here belong to mouse. The observed sequence ends 4 residues before the CDR3 terminus, with the missing tail filled in from the germline J gene. The chain combines TRBV14 with TRBJ2-4, with 10 bases identical to TRBD1. Germline lookup yields CDR1 SGHDT and CDR2 FRDEAV. The CDR3 covers 13 residues. The CDR3 sequence is CASSQGQGNTLYF. The sequenced part of the CDR3 DNA is TGTGCCAGCAGCCAGGGACAGGGGAAC.

As to this clone: Mouse germline and gene names are used. The missing CDR3 end, 4 residues past where the read stops, is filled in from the germline J gene. This sequence joins TRBV13-3 and TRBJ1-1; weak D call: TRBD1 (6 bases). The length of the CDR3 is 13 residues. V lost 9 bases and J 1 base, leaving 13 bases between the germline ends. Germline V gene sequence: CDR1 NNHDY, CDR2 SYVADS. CDR3 amino acids: CAKGGGGNTEVFF. The DNA read from the CDR3 is TGTGCCAAAGGGGGGGGAGGAAACACA.

This clone showed up just a few times. Any gene name here is a mouse gene name. Read coverage stops 4 residues before the CDR3 terminus; the germline J gene supplies the remainder. The rearrangement uses TRBV13-1 and TRBJ2-7; D possibly corresponds to TRBD2 (6 bases). CDR3 length: 11 residues. Germline loops: CDR1 NSHNY, CDR2 SYGAGN. CDR3 DNA (partial): TGTGCCAGCAGTGGGGGGGAT. Protein product: CASSGGD. The CDR3 as a whole reads CASSGGDEQYF.

This clone was detected a few times. Mouse gene names apply. The sequenced fragment ends 4 residues before the CDR3 boundary, so the rest is inferred from the germline J gene. The rearrangement joins TRBV19 to TRBJ1-1; 7 positions agree with TRBD1. The CDR3 is 13 residues long. Per germline, CDR1 FNHDT and CDR2 SITEND (reference sequence). The V gene end was trimmed by 7 bases and the J gene end by 0 bases; junction bases not matched to a gene: 3. CDR3 DNA (partial): TGTGCCAGCCCCGACAGGGCAAACACA. Translation gives CASPDRANT. The whole CDR3 region reads CASPDRANTEVFF.

This clone was seen a handful of times. This may be a read error, as it is one base from a much larger clone. Gene names are the mouse ones. The read terminates 4 residues ahead of where the CDR3 ends, so the germline J gene completes it. Distinct nucleotide sequences in the sample also encode this CDR3. This chain links TRBV13-3 with TRBJ2-5, with 7 bases aligning to TRBD1. From germline, CDR1 is NNHDY and CDR2 SYVADS. This CDR3 spans 12 amino acids. The CDR3 DNA, read in part, is TGTGCCAGCAGTGGGACAGGAGAC. It translates to CASSGTGD. The entire CDR3 sequence reads CASSGTGDTQYF.

This clone was seen only a few times. Any gene name here is a mouse gene name. Read sequence stops 4 residues before the CDR3 end, and the germline J gene provides the missing end. J is TRBJ2-3 and V is TRBV17; perhaps TRBD1 as D (5 bases). Germline assignment: CDR1 MNHDT and CDR2 YYDKIL. V gave up 5 bases and J gave up 0 bases, with 12 bases separating them. The CDR3 is 15 residues long. The CDR3: CASSPDSTSAETLYF. The sequenced part of the CDR3 DNA is TGTGCTAGCAGTCCAGACAGCACTAGTGCAGAA.

A note on this clone: Gene and germline names: mouse. Read coverage stops 4 residues before the CDR3 terminus; the germline J gene supplies the remainder. The same CDR3 is also encoded by other DNA sequences in this sample. The J gene is TRBJ2-7, the V gene TRBV19; tentative D call: TRBD1 (6 bases). The V end was cut by 1 base, the J end by 0 bases, with 8 bases between. The germline CDR1 and CDR2 sequences are FNHDT and SITEND (reference sequence). The length of the CDR3 is 14 residues. CDR3 residues: CASSITGSSYEQYF. CDR3 bases read: TGTGCCAGCAGTATAACAGGGAGCTCCTAT.

As to this clone: Gene names denote mouse genes. The read ends 4 residues shy of where the CDR3 ends; the end is completed using the germline J gene. Other DNA sequences within the sample encode an identical CDR3. The chain employs TRBV5 and TRBJ2-2; 8 nucleotides agree with TRBD1. Germline V gene sequence: CDR1 LGHNA, CDR2 YNLKQL (reference sequence). The CDR3 loop spans 15 amino acids. The junction had 1 base not matched to a gene; V was cut back by 4 bases and J by 0 bases. The DNA read from the CDR3 is TGTGCCAGCAGCCGACAGGGGTCAAACACCGGG. This translates into CASSRQGSNTG. The full CDR3 protein reads CASSRQGSNTGQLYF.

Notes on this clone: All gene names here are mouse names. The sequence runs out 3 residues before the end of the CDR3; the remainder is reconstructed from the germline J gene. The rearrangement joins TRBV13-1 to TRBJ1-6; D is perhaps TRBD1 (5 bases). TRBJ1-6 falls under the ORF class, with uncertain function. Germline CDR1 NSHNY, CDR2 SYGAGN. This CDR3 region has 16 residues. V was shortened by 1 base and J by 8 bases, with 16 bases between the two germline ends. CDR3 amino acids: CASSDSTPGFDSPLYF. CDR3 DNA (partial): TGTGCCAGCAGTGATTCGACCCCAGGGTTCGATTCGCCC.

To note about this clone: At one of its ends the junction is not consistent with the germline gene, which may arise from a read error. All gene names here are mouse names. The CDR3 end lies 4 residues beyond the end of the read and is filled in from the germline J gene. The chain is built from TRBV13-1 and TRBJ1-2, with 9 positions matching TRBD1. The CDR3 runs to 16 residues. Germline-derived CDR1 and CDR2 are NSHNY and SYGAGN. The part of the CDR3 DNA that was read is TGTGCCAGCAGTCACTCCCCGGGACAGGGAAACCCC. Its protein product is CASSHSPGQGNP. The full CDR3 sequence reads CASSHSPGQGNPDYTF.